A single sample is the source of the 22 T cell receptor beta chains below, sequenced in a study of neoadjuvant nivolumab and ipilimumab in lung cancer (dated by TCRdb to 2020 to 2022). The sample's time point label is to be understood as: at surgical resection after neoadjuvant nivolumab +/- ipilimumab. The protocol used for the library was the immunoSEQ multiplex PCR assay. The source is immuneACCESS, and TCRdb retained only in-frame sequences with V and J called. Part of the clones is not carried over; for the studies checked, unresolved V genes explain less than half of this, and the remainder is unexplained. Across this sample there are around 4,500 clones, with around 70% seen only once. More than 9% of the sample belongs to the ten largest clones. The sequencing used tumor tissue, collected after neoadjuvant nivolumab, alone or with ipilimumab, at or shortly before surgery. All receptors derive from an adult with non-small cell lung cancer.

The sample holds one count of this clone. V usage is TRBV6-5 and J usage is TRBJ2-1; D possibly corresponds to TRBD1 (6 bases). The length of the CDR3 is 15 residues. The V gene lost 2 bases and the J gene lost 3 bases, with 11 bases spanning the gap. The germline V gene has CDR1 MNHEY and CDR2 SVGAGI. The CDR3 is CASSYVQGSYNEQFF. CDR3 DNA sequence: TGTGCCAGCAGTTACGTACAGGGTAGCTACAATGAGCAGTTCTTC.

This chain links TRBV6-1 with TRBJ2-7; 7 bases agree with TRBD2. The germline CDR1 and CDR2 sequences are MNHNS and SASEGT. The CDR3 consists of 12 residues. V lost 11 bases to trimming and J lost 3 bases; unmatched junction nucleotides: 7. The CDR3 protein is CAGRGGGYEQYF. The CDR3 DNA follows: TGTGCCGGCCGTGGGGGGGGCTACGAGCAGTACTTC.

The gene calls are TRBV7-2 and TRBJ1-2; tentatively, D is TRBD1 (5 bases). Germline CDR1 reads SGHTA; CDR2 reads FQGNSA. V lost 3 bases to trimming and J lost 2 bases, with 10 bases between them. The CDR3 consists of 14 residues. CDR3 sequence: CASSLGGTNYGYTF. The CDR3, as DNA: TGTGCCAGCAGCTTGGGAGGGACCAACTATGGCTACACCTTC.

The chain is built from TRBV5-1 and TRBJ2-1; a possible D gene is TRBD2 (7 bases). The CDR3 is made up of 15 amino acids. Germline CDR1 SGHRS, CDR2 YFSETQ. Trimming removed 0 bases from V and 8 bases from J, with 15 bases in between. CDR3 nucleotides: TGCGCCAGCAGCTTGGGGCCCCTAGGGGGGGATGAGCAGTTCTTC. It is translated as CASSLGPLGGDEQFF.

The chain combines TRBV19 with TRBJ1-1; D may be TRBD1 (6 bases). V lost 7 bases and J lost 5, with 11 bases in between. This CDR3 contains 12 residues. Germline assignment: CDR1 LNHDA and CDR2 SQIVND (reference sequence). Here the CDR3 DNA reads TGTGCCAGTACCCTAGGGGGGACTGAAGCTTTCTTT. Protein: CASTLGGTEAFF.

The CDR3 sequence is CASSPYGGSNTGELFF. CDR3 DNA: TGTGCCAGCAGCCCCTACGGCGGATCGAACACCGGGGAGCTGTTTTTT. The gene calls are TRBV14 and TRBJ2-2, with no clear D. The CDR3 length is 16 residues. Per the germline V gene, CDR1 is SGHDN and CDR2 is FVKESK. Trimming took 4 bases from V and 0 from J, leaving 12 bases between them. The variable domain in full, with the rest retrieved from reference TRBV14 and TRBJ2-2, is EAGVTQFPSHSVIEKGQTVTLRCDPISGHDNLYWYRRVMGKEIKFLLHFVKESKQDESGMPNNRFLAERTGGTYSTLKVQPAELEDSGVYFCASSPYGGSNTGELFFGEGSRLTVL.

This clone has only one observation. This chain links TRBV5-6 with TRBJ1-6, with 8 bases that match TRBD1. This CDR3 region has 14 residues. J was trimmed by 10 bases and V by 4 bases; bases with no gene match: 7. CDR1 is SGHDT and CDR2 is YYEEEE in the germline V gene. CDR3 nucleotides: TGTGCCAGCAGCCCTAGGACAGGGTGGTCACCCCTCCACTTT. Translated: CASSPRTGWSPLHF.

This clone was observed a single time. The V call is TRBV12-5, the J call TRBJ2-3; the D gene is possibly TRBD1 (5 bases). From germline, CDR1 is LGHNT and CDR2 FRNRAP. The CDR3 is 14 residues long. V lost 6 bases, J lost 2 bases, and 12 bases lay in between. The CDR3 sequence: CASGEGVFTDTQYF. The CDR3 DNA is TGTGCTAGTGGGGAAGGGGTTTTCACAGATACGCAGTATTTT.

Only one count was recorded for this clone. V is TRBV6-5 and J is TRBJ1-2; D may be TRBD1 (6 bases). Germline lookup yields CDR1 MNHEY and CDR2 SVGAGI. V was trimmed by 2 bases and J by 7 bases, leaving 14 bases between them. The CDR3 runs to 14 residues. The CDR3 loop reads CASSYGGLGSGYTF. The CDR3 nucleotides are TGTGCCAGCAGTTACGGGGGGCTGGGGTCTGGCTACACCTTC.

The chain combines TRBV18 with TRBJ2-3, with 9 bases matching TRBD1. The germline CDR1 and CDR2 sequences are KGHSH and LQKENI. V lost 4 bases and J lost 2; bases outside the gene matches: 7. The CDR3 spans 16 residues. The DNA for the CDR3 is TGTGCCAGCTCACGACAAGACAGGGGGTCCACAGATACGCAGTATTTT. Translating it yields CASSRQDRGSTDTQYF.

The chain uses TRBV2 and TRBJ2-1; 9 bases are a match to TRBD1. This CDR3 spans 16 amino acids. The V gene end was trimmed by 5 bases and the J gene end by 7 bases; junction bases not matched to a gene: 12. Germline CDR1 reads SNHLY; CDR2 reads FYNNEI. As DNA, the CDR3 is TGTGCCAGCAGTCGGCGGGCCGGGGACAGGGTTAATGAGCAGTTCTTC. It translates to CASSRRAGDRVNEQFF.

This clone showed up just a few times. This sequence joins TRBV18 and TRBJ1-2; no clear D. This CDR3 region has 14 residues. In germline, CDR1 is KGHSH, CDR2 LQKENI. V was pared by 0 bases and J by 4 bases, with 9 bases between. CDR3 in amino acids: CASSPPTESYGYTF. CDR3 nucleotides: TGTGCCAGCTCACCACCTACGGAGAGCTATGGCTACACCTTC.

CDR3 sequence reads: CASSSDRGNGYTF. The DNA for the CDR3 is TGCGCCAGCAGTTCGGACAGGGGTAATGGCTACACCTTC. The rearrangement joins TRBV5-1 to TRBJ1-2; TRBD1 matches at 9 bases. The CDR3 length is 13 residues. Looked up from germline, CDR1 is SGHRS and CDR2 is YFSETQ. The junction had 5 bases not matched to a gene; V was cut back by 5 bases and J by 6 bases.

The chain has TRBV19 and TRBJ1-5, with D possibly being TRBD1 (5 bases). The CDR3 is 15 residues long. Germline CDR1 and CDR2: LNHDA and SQIVND (reference sequence). Trimming took 7 bases from V and 0 from J, leaving 13 bases between them. The CDR3 nucleotides read TGTGCCAGTATGGGGCAGGCTTATAGCAATCAGCCCCAGCATTTT. This sequence encodes CASMGQAYSNQPQHF. The variable domain in full, completed from reference TRBV19 and TRBJ1-5, reads DGGITQSPKYLFRKEGQNVTLSCEQNLNHDAMYWYRQDPGQGLRLIYYSQIVNDFQKGDIAEGYSVSREKKESFPLTVTSAQKNPTAFYLCASMGQAYSNQPQHFGDGTRLSIL.

The J gene is TRBJ2-7, the V gene TRBV4-3; D may be TRBD2 (5 bases). V lost 2 bases and J lost 0, with 14 bases in between. The V gene's germline CDR1 is LGHNA and CDR2 YSLEER. There are 16 residues in the CDR3. CDR3 coding DNA: TGCGCCAGCAGCCAAAGTTTTACGGGGATCTCCTACGAGCAGTACTTC. Amino acid sequence: CASSQSFTGISYEQYF.

The chain joins TRBV7-6 to TRBJ1-2; 8 positions agree with TRBD1. The V gene's germline CDR1 is SGHVS and CDR2 FNYEAQ. Trimming cost V 2 bases and J 0 bases; bases outside gene matches: 8. The CDR3 extends over 17 amino acids. CDR3 sequence reads: CASSLWAGGDPNYGYTF. DNA for the CDR3: TGTGCCAGCAGCTTATGGGCAGGGGGCGACCCTAACTATGGCTACACCTTC. Variable domain in full (rest from reference TRBV7-6 and TRBJ1-2): GAGVSQSPRYKVTKRGQDVALRCDPISGHVSLYWYRQALGQGPEFLTYFNYEAQQDKSGLPNDRFSAERPEGSISTLTIQRTEQRDSAMYRCASSLWAGGDPNYGYTFGSGTRLTVV.

This clone was seen more than once but under ten times. CDR3 protein: CAISGHNDSPLHF. DNA for the CDR3: TGTGCCATCTCGGGACATAACGATTCACCCCTCCACTTT. The gene calls are TRBV10-3 and TRBJ1-6; perhaps TRBD1 as D (6 bases). V lost 8 bases and J lost 8, with 13 bases in between. The CDR3 sequence is 13 residues long. Germline V gene lookup returns CDR1 ENHRY and CDR2 SYGVKD.

The chain employs TRBV7-2 and TRBJ1-2; D uncertain. V lost 1 base to trimming and J lost 9 bases, with 12 bases between them. CDR1 is SGHTA and CDR2 is FQGNSA in the germline V gene. The length of the CDR3 is 13 residues. CDR3 bases: TGTGCCAGCAGCTTAGGACGCTACGGGAGCTACACCTTC. Residues: CASSLGRYGSYTF. Full variable domain (outside the CDR3, taken from reference TRBV7-2 and TRBJ1-2): GAGVSQSPSNKVTEKGKDVELRCDPISGHTALYWYRQSLGQGLEFLIYFQGNSAPDKSGLPSDRFSAERTGGSVSTLTIQRTQQEDSAVYLCASSLGRYGSYTFGSGTRLTVV.

The chain joins TRBV15 to TRBJ1-4; D ambiguous. Deletions cut 2 bases from V and 7 bases from J, with 8 bases between. Germline V gene sequence: CDR1 LNHNV, CDR2 YYDKDF (reference sequence). The CDR3 extends over 13 amino acids. The CDR3 sequence is CATSRTAGEKLFF. The CDR3 DNA reads TGTGCCACCAGCAGAACGGCCGGTGAAAAACTGTTTTTT.

In this sample, this clone turned up a few times. This chain connects TRBV5-1 to TRBJ1-5, with D unresolved. The CDR3 consists of 13 residues. V gave up 4 bases and J gave up 5 bases, with 10 bases separating them. The germline gives CDR1 SGHRS, CDR2 YFSETQ. DNA of the CDR3: TGCGCCAGCAGCGAGGGTCCTGATCAGCCCCAGCATTTT. Its translation: CASSEGPDQPQHF.

The genes are TRBV19 and TRBJ2-1; 8 bases map to TRBD2. The V segment lost 9 bases and the J segment 15 bases; nucleotides outside the gene matches: 10. CDR3 length equals 11 residues. The V gene's germline CDR1 is LNHDA and CDR2 SQIVND (reference sequence). The CDR3 DNA reads as TGTGCCAGCATTAGCGGGGTAGATGTGTTCTTC. The encoded protein is CASISGVDVFF.

This chain uses TRBV11-2 with TRBJ1-1, with D possibly matching TRBD1 (6 bases). V was clipped by 4 bases and J by 0 bases, with 9 bases between them. This CDR3 comprises 14 residues. Per the germline V gene, CDR1 is SGHAT and CDR2 is FQNNGV. CDR3 DNA: TGTGCCAGCAGCTCCGGGACACTGAACACTGAAGCTTTCTTT. Encoded protein: CASSSGTLNTEAFF.